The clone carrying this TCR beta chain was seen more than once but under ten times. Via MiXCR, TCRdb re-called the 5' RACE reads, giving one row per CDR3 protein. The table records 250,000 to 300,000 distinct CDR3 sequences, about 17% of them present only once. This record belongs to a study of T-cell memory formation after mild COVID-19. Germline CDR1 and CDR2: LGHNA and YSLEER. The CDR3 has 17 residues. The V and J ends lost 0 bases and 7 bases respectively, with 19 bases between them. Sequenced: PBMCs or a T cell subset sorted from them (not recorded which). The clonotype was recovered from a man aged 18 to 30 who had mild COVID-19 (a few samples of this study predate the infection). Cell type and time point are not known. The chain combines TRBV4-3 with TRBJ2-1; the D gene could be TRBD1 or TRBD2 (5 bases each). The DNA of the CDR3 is TGCGCCAGCAGCCAAGACTATAGGCAGGGTTCGGGGAATGAGCAGTTCTTC. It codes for CASSQDYRQGSGNEQFF.